This paragraph reports one T cell receptor beta chain. What antigen it recognizes has not been identified. No much larger clonotype is one base removed from it; base qualities were not supplied. For sequencing of the TCRbeta CDR3 region, genomic DNA was extracted from the sorted cells. The immunoSEQ Assay was used for sequencing of TCRbeta CDR3 regions. Drawn from immuneACCESS, this table holds only the in-frame rearrangements with V and J called that TCRdb kept. Clones are partly lost; checked studies trace under half to an unresolved V gene and leave the rest unexplained. The sample table contains over 50,000 clones; only one count was recorded for nearly 90% of them. About 5% of the sample is held by the ten biggest clonotypes. The data derive from a study of OX40 agonist ivuxolimab in advanced cancers. In terms of the full investigation: Ivuxolimab was a fully human IgG2 agonistic monoclonal antibody targeting the costimulatory receptor OX40 (CD134). Intravenous ivuxolimab was administered to patients every 2 weeks at six dose levels: 0.01, 0.1, 0.3, 1.5, 3 and 10 mg/kg. Of the approximately 54 dose-escalation patients, hepatocellular carcinoma was present in approximately 20, melanoma in around 15, renal cell carcinoma in 9 and head and neck cancer in 9. The dose-escalation cohort was about 86% male with a mean age of about 54 years, ranging from roughly 23 to 79. Prior anti-PD-1, anti-PD-L1 or anti-CTLA-4 therapy was permitted, and about two fifths of dose-escalation patients had received checkpoint inhibitors. Partial responses occurred in three dose-escalation patients, of whom one had hepatocellular carcinoma and two had cutaneous melanoma. The point of sequencing TCRbeta in the periphery was to test whether ivuxolimab changed TCR sequence diversity and drove clonal T-cell expansion. The monotherapy dose-escalation portion (N ≈ 56 patients) of the phase I ivuxolimab trial is reported in the paper.

The trial excluded patients who had a history of autoimmune disease or who were on systemic immunosuppression. Peripheral blood for TCR sequencing was collected from all dose cohorts at baseline, on cycle 4 day 1, and on cycle 7 day 1. The samples were taken from a phase I, first-in-human, multicenter, open-label dose-escalation trial of ivuxolimab. Adults with locally advanced or metastatic head and neck squamous cell, hepatocellular, melanoma or renal cell carcinoma were enrolled in the trial. Before TCR sequencing, CD4+ T cells and CD8+ T cells from peripheral blood were sorted into separate populations. Study-wide conclusions, independent of this receptor: The antigen specificity of the clonally expanded peripheral T cells was not determined. After ivuxolimab, expanded clones were on average more numerous among CD8+ T cells than among CD4+ T cells. Clonal expansion of both CD4+ and CD8+ blood T cells was observed from baseline to week 6 at doses 0.1 to 3.0 mg/kg. Partial responders in the 0.1-3.0 mg/kg groups had among the lowest normalized peripheral clonal expansion, especially among CD8+ T cells. Low levels of normalized T-cell clonal expansion were also seen in some nonresponding patients.

Trimming at the junction amounts to 6 bases on V and 1 base on J, and the germline ends lie 15 bases apart. The CDR3 runs 14 residues from the cysteine to the phenylalanine. Only the CDR3 region is kept as DNA, spanning 42 bases read in frame from base 1. Taken from the germline V gene, the CDR1 and CDR2 loops are SQVTM and ANQGSEA. Sequencing used CD4+ or CD8+ T cells sorted from blood, obtained in a trial of the OX40 agonist ivuxolimab. The sequence is built from TRBV29-1 and TRBJ1-1; no D segment can be confidently identified. The sequence derives from an adult with an advanced solid tumor such as melanoma, head and neck, liver or kidney cancer. The DNA is TGCAGCGTCGCTCCTAGACTGCGGAACACTGAAGCTTTCTTT. It specifies CSVAPRLRNTEAFF.